The 15 T cell receptor beta chains presented below share a single source sample, sequenced in a study of blood T cell repertoires in COVID-19. Here immunoSEQ multiplex PCR was the method, and the copy in TCRdb shows in-frame clones only, minus some. The table has under 35,000 clones, roughly 90% seen once; the top ten hold roughly 6%. The sample comprised peripheral blood. The receptors were gathered from a human donor in a cohort sampled during active COVID-19.

The CDR3 DNA sequence: TGTGCCAGCAGCTTAGAGGAGGGAATTGGCTACACCTTC. Protein product: CASSLEEGIGYTF. The chain is built from TRBV7-9 and TRBJ1-2; D not certain. The CDR3 covers 13 residues. Germline V gene data show CDR1 as SEHNR and CDR2 as FQNEAQ (reference sequence). With 1 base removed from V and 7 bases from J, the gap between germline ends came to 10 bases. Complete variable domain (other parts from reference TRBV7-9 and TRBJ1-2): DTGVSQNPRHKITKRGQNVTFRCDPISEHNRLYWYRQTLGQGPEFLTYFQNEAQLEKSRLLSDRFSAERPKGSFSTLEIQRTEQGDSAMYLCASSLEEGIGYTFGSGTRLTVV.

V is TRBV12-3 or TRBV12-4 and J is TRBJ2-1; maybe TRBD1 (5 bases). Deletions cut 7 bases from V and 7 bases from J, with 14 bases between. This CDR3 has 13 amino acids. This chain's CDR3 is CASTSQGWNEQFF. The CDR3 nucleotides read TGTGCCAGCACCTCTCAGGGATGGAATGAGCAGTTCTTC.

The rearrangement joins TRBV4-3 to TRBJ2-4; a weak D match, TRBD1 (5 bases). The germline V and J ends were trimmed by 4 bases and 2 bases, with 33 bases remaining between them. The CDR3 is 22 residues long. Germline V gene sequence: CDR1 LGHNA, CDR2 YSLEER. CDR3 sequence reads: CASSRHVPNGPETVTTKNIQYF. The DNA for the CDR3 is TGCGCCAGCAGCCGACACGTCCCAAATGGGCCGGAGACAGTAACGACCAAAAACATTCAGTACTTC.

The chain uses TRBV10-3 and TRBJ2-5, with D tentatively TRBD1 (5 bases). There are 15 residues in the CDR3. Trimming removed 6 bases at V and 2 bases at J, with 16 bases between. CDR1 is ENHRY, CDR2 SYGVKD, per germline. CDR3 sequence reads: CAIRGSWGDQETQYF. The DNA for the CDR3 is TGTGCCATCAGAGGGTCCTGGGGCGATCAAGAGACCCAGTACTTC.

This chain uses TRBV2 with TRBJ2-3; TRBD1 matches at 10 bases. The CDR3 runs 16 residues. Trimming at V came to 4 bases and at J to 0 bases, leaving 4 bases not matched to a gene. Germline V CDR1 and CDR2: SNHLY, FYNNEI. CDR3 nucleotide sequence: TGTGCCAGCAGTGTCCGACAGGGGGCCAGCACAGATACGCAGTATTTT. It specifies CASSVRQGASTDTQYF.

This rearrangement joins TRBV5-4 to TRBJ2-5; D is perhaps TRBD2 (7 bases). There are 15 residues in the CDR3. Germline V gene lookup returns CDR1 SGHNT and CDR2 YYREEE (reference sequence). The V end was cut by 4 bases, the J end by 2 bases, with 15 bases between. The CDR3 bases are TGTGCCAGCAGCCCCGGGGGGCGGGCACAAGAGACCCAGTACTTC. It encodes CASSPGGRAQETQYF.

This clone appeared a few times. The chain is built from TRBV27 and TRBJ2-5; the D gene is possibly TRBD1 (6 bases). The germline gives CDR1 MNHEY, CDR2 SMNVEV (reference sequence). Trimming removed 3 bases at V and 1 base at J, with 9 bases between. This CDR3 is built from 14 residues. DNA of the CDR3: TGTGCCAGCAGTTTCAGGGACACCCAAGAGACCCAGTACTTC. Amino acid sequence: CASSFRDTQETQYF.

V is TRBV7-8 and J is TRBJ2-1, with 13 bases aligning to TRBD2. The CDR3 totals 17 residues. Germline V lookup: CDR1 SGHVS, CDR2 FQNEAQ. V was clipped by 4 bases and J by 12 bases; unmatched bases: 15. The CDR3 nucleotides are TGTGCCAGCAGCTCCCAGACTAGCGGGGGGCGGCCGGTCAGGCAGTTCTTC. Amino acid sequence: CASSSQTSGGRPVRQFF.

This clone appeared a few times. The rearrangement uses TRBV10-3 and TRBJ2-2; no firm D call. The CDR3 covers 15 residues. V was trimmed by 2 bases and J by 0 bases, leaving 7 bases between them. Per germline, CDR1 ENHRY and CDR2 SYGVKD. The CDR3, as DNA: TGTGCCATCAGTGAGCCCTCTTCGAACACCGGGGAGCTGTTTTTT. It yields the protein CAISEPSSNTGELFF.

CDR3 sequence: CASSEQLSYEQYF. CDR3 DNA sequence: TGCGCCAGCAGTGAGCAGTTATCCTACGAGCAGTACTTC. V usage is TRBV10-1 and J usage is TRBJ2-7; D unclear. V shed 2 bases and J shed 1 base, with 6 bases lying between them. CDR1 is WNHNN and CDR2 is SYGVQD in the germline V gene (reference sequence). The CDR3 extends over 13 amino acids.

With respect to this clone: At one of its ends the junction is not consistent with the germline gene, which may arise from a read error. The V gene is TRBV13, the J gene TRBJ1-3; D is possibly TRBD1 (5 bases). The germline CDR1 and CDR2 sequences are PRHDT and FYEKMQ (reference sequence). The CDR3 sequence is 14 residues long. The CDR3 sequence: CASSSDHPRSVRDF. The CDR3 DNA reads as TGTGCCAGCAGCTCCGACCATCCGAGGAGTGTCAGGGATTTT.

The CDR3 here is CASSLWGGANNEQFF. The DNA for the CDR3 is TGTGCCAGCAGCCTGTGGGGGGGGGCGAACAATGAGCAGTTCTTC. This chain connects TRBV13 to TRBJ2-1; TRBD2 might be the D (7 bases). The germline V gene encodes CDR1 PRHDT and CDR2 FYEKMQ (reference sequence). The V gene lost 5 bases and the J gene lost 5 bases, with 16 bases spanning the gap. This CDR3 has 15 amino acids.

This clone was seen just once. The chain couples TRBV4-3 to TRBJ2-2; 7 bases map to TRBD1. Trimming took 10 bases from V and 3 from J; bases not matched to a gene: 8. CDR3 size: 14 residues. The germline V gene encodes CDR1 LGHNA and CDR2 YSLEER. CDR3 DNA sequence: TGCGCCACTTCCGGGACAGAAGACACCGGGGAGCTGTTTTTT. It encodes CATSGTEDTGELFF.

This clone was observed once. This sequence joins TRBV6-1 and TRBJ2-7; 7 nucleotides match TRBD1. The germline gives CDR1 MNHNS, CDR2 SASEGT. This CDR3 has 14 amino acids. With V trimmed by 3 bases and J by 2 bases, 4 bases remained unmatched. CDR3 region: CASSDRDSTYEQYF. The CDR3 coding sequence is TGTGCCAGCAGTGACCGGGACAGTACCTACGAGCAGTACTTC.

This chain uses TRBV28 with TRBJ1-2; D is possibly TRBD1 (5 bases). The V gene lost 5 bases and the J gene lost 8 bases, with 18 bases spanning the gap. The CDR3 has 14 residues. CDR1 and CDR2 from the germline V gene are MDHEN and SYDVKM. CDR3 bases: TGTGCCAGCAGTCCAGTGGGGCCGAATGAGGGCTACACCTTC. It is translated as CASSPVGPNEGYTF.